The 27 T cell receptor beta chains listed next were all sequenced from one sample in a study of metastatic and nonmetastatic thyroid tumors. Thyroid surgery was performed in patients who had received no treatment beforehand. TCRdb reanalyzed the PCR reads with MiXCR. The data show 20,000 to 25,000 clones, around 30% seen once. The source material was tumor tissue. Every receptor here comes from a female donor with papillary thyroid cancer or a benign thyroid nodule (not recorded which). Some clones in this sample may be carry-over from other donors' samples.

The rearrangement uses TRBV19 and TRBJ1-3; no clear D gene. The V gene's germline CDR1 is LNHDA and CDR2 SQIVND (reference sequence). The CDR3 extends over 13 amino acids. Trimming took off 1 base at V and 3 bases at J, with 4 bases between the two ends. CDR3 region: CASSIVIGNTIYF. For the CDR3, the DNA is TGTGCCAGTAGTATAGTAATTGGAAACACCATATATTTT.

This clone is medium-sized. The chain recombines TRBV3-1 with TRBJ2-7; tentatively, D is TRBD2 (7 bases). Trimming shortened V by 2 bases and J by 5 bases, and 16 bases separated the two germline ends. The CDR3 runs to 15 residues. Germline loops: CDR1 LGHDT, CDR2 YNNKEL (reference sequence). The CDR3 reads CASSQPLEGGDEQYF. The CDR3 coding sequence is TGTGCCAGCAGCCAACCGTTGGAGGGGGGGGACGAGCAGTACTTC.

This clone was observed a handful of times. The junction does not match germline at one end; this may be a read error. V usage is TRBV10-3 and J usage is TRBJ2-6, with 9 positions matching TRBD1. CDR1 and CDR2 (germline): ENHRY, SYGVKD. The CDR3 runs to 17 residues. The CDR3 sequence: CAIRSGTGSSVANVLTF. CDR3 in DNA: TGTGCCATCCGCTCCGGGACAGGGAGCTCTGTGGCCAACGTCCTGACTTTC.

This clone was observed at least ten times. CDR3 amino acids: CASNPGGSGANVLTF. The CDR3 nucleotides are TGTGCCAGCAACCCGGGGGGCTCTGGGGCCAACGTCCTGACTTTC. The J gene is TRBJ2-6, the V gene TRBV4-2; 7 bases agree with TRBD2. After removal of 7 bases from V and 0 bases from J, the junction contained 3 bases not matched to a gene. The CDR3 runs to 15 residues. Germline CDR1 LGHNA, CDR2 YNFKEQ.

By share, this clone counts as medium-sized. The rearrangement joins TRBV11-2 to TRBJ2-1, with D possibly being TRBD2 (5 bases). CDR1 is SGHAT, CDR2 FQNNGV, per germline. The germline V and J ends were trimmed by 2 bases and 6 bases, with 11 bases remaining between them. This CDR3 spans 14 amino acids. This CDR3 reads CASSLSRVGNEQFF. The DNA of the CDR3 is TGTGCCAGCAGCTTATCGCGGGTGGGCAATGAGCAGTTCTTC.

This clone appeared a few times. J is TRBJ2-1 and V is TRBV6-4, with D perhaps matching TRBD2 (6 bases). Germline V gene lookup returns CDR1 MRHNA and CDR2 SNTAGT. The CDR3 contains 15 residues. V was shortened by 0 bases and J by 6 bases, with 12 bases between the two germline ends. As DNA, the CDR3 is TGTGCCAGCAGTGACTCTGGCGGGAAACCCAATGAGCAGTTCTTC. This encodes CASSDSGGKPNEQFF.

Ten or more counts support this clone. The identical CDR3 is also encoded by other nucleotide sequences in the sample. The rearrangement links TRBV9 to TRBJ1-5; maybe TRBD1 (6 bases). The CDR3 consists of 15 residues. Per the germline V gene, CDR1 is SGDLS and CDR2 is YYNGEE. V lost 1 base, J lost 3 bases, and 11 bases lay in between. CDR3 DNA sequence: TGTGCCAGCAGCGTAACAGGGAGCCCCAATCAGCCCCAGCATTTT. Amino acid sequence: CASSVTGSPNQPQHF.

This clone was counted ten times or more. The rearrangement links TRBV5-1 to TRBJ1-3; TRBD1 agrees at 9 bases. Germline V gene data show CDR1 as SGHRS and CDR2 as YFSETQ. Losses at the gene ends were 4 bases for V and 2 bases for J; bases not matched to a gene: 4. The CDR3 covers 15 residues. CDR3 DNA sequence: TGCGCCAGCAGCGTTGGGACAGGGCCTGGAAACACCATATATTTT. Amino acid sequence: CASSVGTGPGNTIYF.

This rearrangement joins TRBV7-8 to TRBJ1-3, with a possible D match to TRBD1 (6 bases). The CDR3 has 17 amino acids. Germline V gives CDR1 SGHVS, CDR2 FQNEAQ. Trimming took 1 base from V and 0 from J, leaving 13 bases between them. The CDR3 DNA is TGTGCCAGCAGCTTAGGTAACAGGGCCGACTCTGGAAACACCATATATTTT. Translated: CASSLGNRADSGNTIYF.

In its sample, this clone ranks as medium-sized. This chain connects TRBV3-1 to TRBJ2-7; 15 bases map to TRBD2. Germline V lookup: CDR1 LGHDT, CDR2 YNNKEL (reference sequence). V shed 4 bases and J 5 bases; nucleotides not matched to a gene: 12. There are 18 residues in the CDR3. DNA of the CDR3: TGTGCCAGCAGCCCGGGACTAGCGGGGGGCTTTTACTACCACGAGCAGTACTTC. Translated: CASSPGLAGGFYYHEQYF.

This clone occurred many times. In the same sample, other DNA sequences code for this CDR3. V gene TRBV6-1 combines with J gene TRBJ2-1; 8 bases are a match to TRBD2. The germline CDR1 and CDR2 sequences are MNHNS and SASEGT. V shed 5 bases, J shed 4 bases, and the junction held 7 bases outside the gene matches. The CDR3 has 15 amino acids. CDR3 loop: CASSSERGMYNEQFF. The CDR3 DNA follows: TGTGCCAGCAGTTCCGAGCGGGGGATGTACAATGAGCAGTTCTTC.

This clone was recorded many times. The gene calls are TRBV7-8 and TRBJ1-3, with TRBD1 matching 9 bases. Trimming took 5 bases from V and 2 from J; bases not matched to a gene: 4. CDR1 is SGHVS and CDR2 is FQNEAQ in the germline V gene. CDR3 length equals 15 residues. As DNA, the CDR3 is TGTGCCAGCAGCCCGGGACAGGGACCTGGAAACACCATATATTTT. Translated: CASSPGQGPGNTIYF.

The sample holds many counts of this clone. V and J are TRBV2 and TRBJ2-5, with D perhaps TRBD2 (6 bases). The ends were cut back, 5 bases at V and 6 bases at J, with 19 bases in the middle. The CDR3 is made up of 15 amino acids. Germline V lookup: CDR1 SNHLY, CDR2 FYNNEI. CDR3 protein: CASSPPSVEGKTQYF. The CDR3 coding sequence is TGTGCCAGCAGTCCCCCCTCGGTGGAGGGTAAGACCCAGTACTTC.

The chain employs TRBV20-1 and TRBJ2-7; 11 nucleotides agree with TRBD2. The CDR3 sequence is 14 residues long. CDR1 and CDR2 from the germline V gene are DFQATT and SNEGSKA (reference sequence). The V segment lost 2 bases and the J segment 2 bases; nucleotides outside the gene matches: 2. The CDR3 DNA sequence: TGCAGTGCTAGAACACTAGCGGGGGCCTACGAGCAGTACTTC. Its translation: CSARTLAGAYEQYF.

This clone came up many times. The genes are TRBV29-1 and TRBJ1-2; tentatively, D is TRBD1 (6 bases). This CDR3 has 12 amino acids. With 7 bases removed from V and 6 bases from J, the gap between germline ends came to 15 bases. CDR1 and CDR2 from the germline V gene are SQVTM and ANQGSEA. The CDR3 DNA reads TGCAGCGCCACAGAGGGGGGGGATGGCTACACCTTC. It encodes CSATEGGDGYTF.

V and J are TRBV6-8 and TRBJ2-7; either TRBD1 or TRBD2 may fit D (5 bases each). This CDR3 has 16 residues. The V end was cut by 6 bases, the J end by 2 bases, with 20 bases between. Germline lookup yields CDR1 MNHGY and CDR2 SAAAGT. CDR3 coding DNA: TGTGCCAGCAGCCACGGGTTTCGGGACGGAACCTACGAGCAGTACTTC. Amino acids: CASSHGFRDGTYEQYF.

In its sample, this clone was seen a few times. This chain links TRBV6-6 with TRBJ2-1, with 9 bases matching TRBD1. This CDR3 is 16 amino acids long. V gave up 2 bases and J gave up 7 bases; unmatched junction bases: 9. The V gene's germline CDR1 is MNHNY and CDR2 SVGAGI (reference sequence). This chain's CDR3 is CASSYTWDRVGNEQFF. The CDR3 bases are TGTGCCAGCAGTTACACCTGGGACAGGGTAGGAAATGAGCAGTTCTTC.

This clone was counted at least ten times. The rearrangement joins TRBV3-1 to TRBJ2-3, with 10 nucleotides matching TRBD2. Per the germline V gene, CDR1 is LGHDT and CDR2 is YNNKEL (reference sequence). V shed 0 bases and J 1 base; nucleotides not matched to a gene: 4. There are 17 residues in the CDR3. The CDR3 reads CASSQDPGTSGTDTQYF. The CDR3 DNA is TGTGCCAGCAGCCAAGATCCCGGGACTAGCGGCACAGATACGCAGTATTTT.

There are many counts of this clone. The chain carries TRBV14 and TRBJ2-2; 8 bases fit TRBD2. From germline, CDR1 is SGHDN and CDR2 FVKESK. This CDR3 is 17 amino acids long. The J segment lost 7 bases and the V segment lost 1 base, leaving 11 bases of the junction unmatched. Here the CDR3 DNA reads TGTGCCAGCAGCCAAGCCATCACGGGGGGGCCCATCGGGGAGCTGTTTTTT. It specifies CASSQAITGGPIGELFF.

This clone has more than one count but fewer than ten. V usage is TRBV30 and J usage is TRBJ1-2, with no clear D. CDR1 is GTSNPN and CDR2 is SVGIG in the germline V gene (reference sequence). V gave up 4 bases and J gave up 4 bases, with 10 bases separating them. This CDR3 contains 12 residues. The CDR3 DNA sequence: TGTGCCTGGAACCTACCAGGCTATGGCTACACCTTC. It encodes CAWNLPGYGYTF.

This clone was seen at least ten times. This chain links TRBV9 with TRBJ2-3; the D gene could be TRBD1 or TRBD2 (5 bases each). V was trimmed by 3 bases and J by 3 bases, leaving 11 bases between them. In germline, CDR1 is SGDLS, CDR2 YYNGEE. The CDR3 is 14 residues long. The CDR3 reads CASSGPGRTDTQYF. CDR3 nucleotide sequence: TGTGCCAGCAGCGGACCGGGACGGACAGATACGCAGTATTTT.

This clone is categorized as medium-sized (0.01 to 0.1%). The J gene is TRBJ2-6, the V gene TRBV6-1, with 7 nucleotides matching TRBD1. Germline V lookup: CDR1 MNHNS, CDR2 SASEGT. The V segment lost 7 bases and the J segment 0 bases; nucleotides outside the gene matches: 9. The CDR3 has 17 residues. Written as DNA, the CDR3 is TGTGCCAGCACCGCCGGGACAGTCAACTCTGGGGCCAACGTCCTGACTTTC. Encoded protein: CASTAGTVNSGANVLTF.

This clone is labeled medium-sized. V is TRBV28 and J is TRBJ2-1; TRBD2 is a possible D gene (6 bases). Germline lookup yields CDR1 MDHEN and CDR2 SYDVKM. The CDR3 length is 15 residues. Trimming took 9 bases from V and 2 from J, leaving 17 bases between them. The CDR3 protein is CASCSGLATYNEQFF. CDR3 coding DNA: TGTGCCAGTTGTAGCGGCCTGGCTACCTACAATGAGCAGTTCTTC.

This chain links TRBV14 with TRBJ1-1, with 7 bases matching TRBD1. The V gene's germline CDR1 is SGHDN and CDR2 FVKESK. The CDR3 spans 16 residues. J lost 1 base, V lost 3 bases, and 8 bases had no gene match. The CDR3 protein is CASSHRQGSGNTEAFF. The CDR3, as DNA: TGTGCCAGCAGCCATAGACAGGGAAGCGGGAACACTGAAGCTTTCTTT.

V and J are TRBV14 and TRBJ2-1, with 7 nucleotides matching TRBD1. CDR3 length: 14 residues. After removal of 4 bases from V and 9 bases from J, the junction contained 9 bases not matched to a gene. Germline assignment: CDR1 SGHDN and CDR2 FVKESK. CDR3 amino acids: CASSRAAQGVEQFF. CDR3 coding DNA: TGTGCCAGCAGCCGGGCAGCCCAGGGGGTTGAGCAGTTCTTC. Filled out from reference TRBV14 and TRBJ2-1, the complete variable domain reads EAGVTQFPSHSVIEKGQTVTLRCDPISGHDNLYWYRRVMGKEIKFLLHFVKESKQDESGMPNNRFLAERTGGTYSTLKVQPAELEDSGVYFCASSRAAQGVEQFFGPGTRLTVL.

This clone was counted many times. This sequence joins TRBV9 and TRBJ1-2; D gene unclear. This CDR3 has 15 amino acids. CDR1 SGDLS and CDR2 YYNGEE come from the germline V gene. The V gene lost 0 bases and the J gene lost 3 bases, with 12 bases spanning the gap. Here the CDR3 reads CASSVDSGIDYGYTF. The CDR3 bases are TGTGCCAGCAGCGTAGATAGCGGGATTGACTATGGCTACACCTTC. Full variable domain (rest looked up from reference TRBV9 and TRBJ1-2): DSGVTQTPKHLITATGQRVTLRCSPRSGDLSVYWYQQSLDQGLQFLIQYYNGEERAKGNILERFSAQQFPDLHSELNLSSLELGDSALYFCASSVDSGIDYGYTFGSGTRLTVV.

The V gene is TRBV10-3, the J gene TRBJ2-7; no clear D. With 2 bases removed from V and 3 bases from J, the gap between germline ends came to 5 bases. The germline gives CDR1 ENHRY, CDR2 SYGVKD. This CDR3 is built from 12 residues. The CDR3 reads CAISEKGYEQYF. The CDR3 DNA sequence: TGTGCCATCAGTGAGAAGGGCTACGAGCAGTACTTC.